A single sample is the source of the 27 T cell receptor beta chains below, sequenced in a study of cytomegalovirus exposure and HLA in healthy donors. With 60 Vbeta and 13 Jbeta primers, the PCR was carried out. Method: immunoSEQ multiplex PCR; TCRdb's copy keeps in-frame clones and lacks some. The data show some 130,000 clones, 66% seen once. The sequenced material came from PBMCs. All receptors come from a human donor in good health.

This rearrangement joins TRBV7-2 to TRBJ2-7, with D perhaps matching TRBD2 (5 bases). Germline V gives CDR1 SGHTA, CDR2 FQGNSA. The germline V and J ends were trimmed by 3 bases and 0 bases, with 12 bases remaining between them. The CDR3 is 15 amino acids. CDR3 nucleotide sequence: TGTGCCAGCAGCTTTATGTCGGGGAGCTCCTACGAGCAGTACTTC. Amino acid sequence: CASSFMSGSSYEQYF.

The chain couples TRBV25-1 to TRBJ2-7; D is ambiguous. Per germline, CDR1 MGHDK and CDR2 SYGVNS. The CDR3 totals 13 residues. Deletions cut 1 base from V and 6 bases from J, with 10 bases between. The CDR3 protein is CASSEFFAPEQYF. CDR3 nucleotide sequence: TGTGCCAGCAGTGAATTTTTCGCGCCCGAGCAGTACTTC.

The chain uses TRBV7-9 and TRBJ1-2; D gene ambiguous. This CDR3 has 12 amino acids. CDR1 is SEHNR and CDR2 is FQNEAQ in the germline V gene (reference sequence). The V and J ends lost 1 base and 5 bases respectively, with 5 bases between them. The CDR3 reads CASSLGDYGYTF. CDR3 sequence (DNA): TGTGCCAGCAGCTTAGGAGATTATGGCTACACCTTC.

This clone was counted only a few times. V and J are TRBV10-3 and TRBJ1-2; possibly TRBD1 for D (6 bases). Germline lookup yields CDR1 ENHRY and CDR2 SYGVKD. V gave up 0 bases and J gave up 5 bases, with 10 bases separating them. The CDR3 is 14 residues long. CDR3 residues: CAISESQGKYGYTF. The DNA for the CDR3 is TGTGCCATCAGTGAGTCGCAGGGGAAATATGGCTACACCTTC.

CDR3 amino acids: CASSLGPNQPQHF. Here the CDR3 DNA reads TGTGCCAGCAGCTTAGGTCCAAATCAGCCCCAGCATTTT. The chain links TRBV11-1 to TRBJ1-5; no clear D. This CDR3 spans 13 amino acids. In germline, CDR1 is SGHAT, CDR2 FQDESV (reference sequence). V lost 1 base and J 4 bases, leaving 5 bases between the germline ends.

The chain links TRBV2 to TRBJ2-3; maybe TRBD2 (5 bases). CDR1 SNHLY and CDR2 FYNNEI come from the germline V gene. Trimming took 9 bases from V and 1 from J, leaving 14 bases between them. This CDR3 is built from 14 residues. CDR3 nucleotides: TGTGCCAGTGGAAGGGAGCACCGCACAGATACGCAGTATTTT. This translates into CASGREHRTDTQYF.

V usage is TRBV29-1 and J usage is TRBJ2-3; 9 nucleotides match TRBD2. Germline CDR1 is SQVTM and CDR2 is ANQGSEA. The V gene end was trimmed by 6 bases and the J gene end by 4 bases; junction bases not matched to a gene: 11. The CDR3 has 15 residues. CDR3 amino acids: CSVEPGAGGSDTQYF. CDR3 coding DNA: TGCAGCGTAGAGCCCGGGGCGGGAGGGTCAGATACGCAGTATTTT.

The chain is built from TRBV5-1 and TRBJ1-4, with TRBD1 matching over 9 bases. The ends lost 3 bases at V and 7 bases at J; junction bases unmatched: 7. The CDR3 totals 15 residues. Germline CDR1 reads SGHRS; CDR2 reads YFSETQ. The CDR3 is CASSYYRGLSEKLFF. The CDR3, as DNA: TGCGCCAGCAGCTATTACAGGGGGCTAAGTGAAAAACTGTTTTTT. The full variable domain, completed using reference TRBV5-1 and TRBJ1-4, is KAGVTQTPRYLIKTRGQQVTLSCSPISGHRSVSWYQQTPGQGLQFLFEYFSETQRNKGNFPGRFSGRQFSNSRSEMNVSTLELGDSALYLCASSYYRGLSEKLFFGSGTQLSVL.

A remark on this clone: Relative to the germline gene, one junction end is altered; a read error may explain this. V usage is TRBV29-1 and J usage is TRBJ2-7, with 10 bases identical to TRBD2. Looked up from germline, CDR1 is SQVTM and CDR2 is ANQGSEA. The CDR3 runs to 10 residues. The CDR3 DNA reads TGTGGGACTAGCGACTACGAGCAGCACTTC. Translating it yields CGTSDYEQHF.

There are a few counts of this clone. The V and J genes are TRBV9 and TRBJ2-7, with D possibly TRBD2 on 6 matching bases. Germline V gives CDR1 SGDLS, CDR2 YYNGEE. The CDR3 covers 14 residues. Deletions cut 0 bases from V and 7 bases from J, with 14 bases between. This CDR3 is CASSVERAAGEQYF. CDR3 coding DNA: TGTGCCAGCAGCGTAGAGAGGGCGGCGGGGGAGCAGTACTTC.

CDR3 region: CAPAGGEWGISYF. The CDR3 DNA sequence: TGCGCGCCAGCGGGGGGGGAGTGGGGAATTTCGTACTTC. The chain joins TRBV4-1 to TRBJ2-7; 10 bases are shared with TRBD2. CDR3 length: 13 residues. From germline, CDR1 is MGHRA and CDR2 YSYEKL.

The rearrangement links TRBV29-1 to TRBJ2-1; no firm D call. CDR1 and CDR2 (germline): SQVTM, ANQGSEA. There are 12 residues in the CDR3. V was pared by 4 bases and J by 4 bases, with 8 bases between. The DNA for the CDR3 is TGCAGCGTTGTGCGGAATTACAATGAGCAGTTCTTC. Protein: CSVVRNYNEQFF.

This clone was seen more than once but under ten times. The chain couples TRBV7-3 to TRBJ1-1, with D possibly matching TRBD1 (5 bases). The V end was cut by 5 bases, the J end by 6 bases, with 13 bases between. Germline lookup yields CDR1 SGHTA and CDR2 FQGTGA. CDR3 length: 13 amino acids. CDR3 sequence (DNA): TGTGCCAGCAGCCCCGCGGGGCCATCTGAAGCTTTCTTT. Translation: CASSPAGPSEAFF.

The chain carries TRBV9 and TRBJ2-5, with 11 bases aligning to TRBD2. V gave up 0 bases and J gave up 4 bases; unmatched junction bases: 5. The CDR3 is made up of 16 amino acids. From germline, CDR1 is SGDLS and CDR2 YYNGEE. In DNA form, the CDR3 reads TGTGCCAGCAGCGTAGGGGGACTAGCGGCATCAGAGACCCAGTACTTC. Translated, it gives CASSVGGLAASETQYF.

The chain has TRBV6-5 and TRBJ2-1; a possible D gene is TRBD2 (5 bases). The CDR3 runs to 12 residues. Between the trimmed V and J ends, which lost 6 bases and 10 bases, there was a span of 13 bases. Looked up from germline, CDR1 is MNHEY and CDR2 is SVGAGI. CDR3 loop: CASSPRPGEQFF. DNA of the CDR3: TGTGCCAGCAGCCCACGGCCGGGAGAGCAGTTCTTC.

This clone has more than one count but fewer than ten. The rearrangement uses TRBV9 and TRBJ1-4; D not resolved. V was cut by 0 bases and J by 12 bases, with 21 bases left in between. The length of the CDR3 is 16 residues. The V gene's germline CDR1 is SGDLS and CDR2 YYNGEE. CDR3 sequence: CASSVAPIPGSSELFF. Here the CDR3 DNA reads TGTGCCAGCAGCGTAGCCCCCATCCCCGGGTCCTCAGAACTGTTTTTT. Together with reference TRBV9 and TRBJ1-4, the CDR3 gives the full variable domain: DSGVTQTPKHLITATGQRVTLRCSPRSGDLSVYWYQQSLDQGLQFLIQYYNGEERAKGNILERFSAQQFPDLHSELNLSSLELGDSALYFCASSVAPIPGSSELFFGSGTQLSVL.

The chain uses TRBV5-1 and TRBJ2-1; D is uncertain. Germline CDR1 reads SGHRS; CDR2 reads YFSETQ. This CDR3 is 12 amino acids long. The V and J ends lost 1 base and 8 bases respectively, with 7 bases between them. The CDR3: CASSLTLDEQFF. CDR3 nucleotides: TGCGCCAGCAGCTTGACTTTGGATGAGCAGTTCTTC.

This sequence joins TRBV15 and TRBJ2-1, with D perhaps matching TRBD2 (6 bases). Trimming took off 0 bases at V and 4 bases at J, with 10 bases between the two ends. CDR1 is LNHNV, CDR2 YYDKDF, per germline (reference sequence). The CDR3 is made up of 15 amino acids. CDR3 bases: TGTGCCACCAGCAGAGACCTCGGGGGTTACAATGAGCAGTTCTTC. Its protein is CATSRDLGGYNEQFF.

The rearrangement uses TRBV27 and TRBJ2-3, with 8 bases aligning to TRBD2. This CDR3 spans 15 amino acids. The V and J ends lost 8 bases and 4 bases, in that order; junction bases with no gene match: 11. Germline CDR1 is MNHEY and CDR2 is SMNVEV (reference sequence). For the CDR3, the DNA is TGTGCCAGCGGCTTTAGCGGGATTGTTTCAGATACGCAGTATTTT. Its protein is CASGFSGIVSDTQYF.

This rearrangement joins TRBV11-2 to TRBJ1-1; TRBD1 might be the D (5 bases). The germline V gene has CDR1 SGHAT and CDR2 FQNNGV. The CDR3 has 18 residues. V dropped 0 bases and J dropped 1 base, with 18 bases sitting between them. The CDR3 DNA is TGTGCCAGCAGCTTAGATGGCCAGGGATTACGGAAGAACACTGAAGCTTTCTTT. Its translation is CASSLDGQGLRKNTEAFF.

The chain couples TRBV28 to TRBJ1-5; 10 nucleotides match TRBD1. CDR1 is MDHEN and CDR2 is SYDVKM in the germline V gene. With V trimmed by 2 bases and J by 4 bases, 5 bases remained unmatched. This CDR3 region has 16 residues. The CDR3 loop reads CASSLKGQGLNQPQHF. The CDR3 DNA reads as TGTGCCAGCAGTTTAAAGGGACAGGGGTTAAATCAGCCCCAGCATTTT.

CDR3 protein: CASRRADRHTGELFF. The CDR3 DNA is TGTGCCAGCCGCAGGGCGGACAGGCACACCGGGGAGCTGTTTTTT. The rearrangement uses TRBV18 and TRBJ2-2; 7 nucleotides agree with TRBD1. Looked up from germline, CDR1 is KGHSH and CDR2 is LQKENI. The CDR3 loop spans 15 amino acids. V was pared by 8 bases and J by 3 bases, with 9 bases of the junction left unmatched.

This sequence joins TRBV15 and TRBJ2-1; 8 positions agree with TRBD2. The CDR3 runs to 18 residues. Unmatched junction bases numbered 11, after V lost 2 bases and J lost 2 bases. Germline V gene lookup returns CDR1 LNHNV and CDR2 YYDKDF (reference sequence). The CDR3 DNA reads TGTGCCACCAGCAGAACCCTACAAGCGGGAGTGGCCTACAATGAGCAGTTCTTC. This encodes CATSRTLQAGVAYNEQFF.

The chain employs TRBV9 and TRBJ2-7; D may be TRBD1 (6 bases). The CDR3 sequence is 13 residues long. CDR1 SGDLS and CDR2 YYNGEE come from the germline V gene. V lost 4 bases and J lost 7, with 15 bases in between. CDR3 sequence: CASSPMDSPEQYF. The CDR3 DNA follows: TGTGCCAGCAGCCCAATGGACAGTCCGGAGCAGTACTTC.

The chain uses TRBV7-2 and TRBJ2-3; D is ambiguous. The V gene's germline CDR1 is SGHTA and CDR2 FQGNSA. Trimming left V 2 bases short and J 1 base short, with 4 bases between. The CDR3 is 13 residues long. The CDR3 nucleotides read TGTGCCAGCAGCTTACAGGGCACAGATACGCAGTATTTT. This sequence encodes CASSLQGTDTQYF.

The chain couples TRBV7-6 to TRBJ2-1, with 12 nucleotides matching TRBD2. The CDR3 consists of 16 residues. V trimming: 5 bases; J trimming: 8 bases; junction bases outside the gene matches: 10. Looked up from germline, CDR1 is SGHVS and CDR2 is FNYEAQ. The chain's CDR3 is CASSLPSGRAFDEQFF. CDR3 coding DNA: TGTGCCAGCAGCCTACCTAGCGGGAGGGCTTTCGATGAGCAGTTCTTC.

The CDR3 protein is CASSQPAYEQYF. DNA for the CDR3: TGTGCCAGCAGTCAACCGGCCTACGAGCAGTACTTC. The chain links TRBV11-2 to TRBJ2-7; D is undetermined. The CDR3 consists of 12 residues. CDR1 is SGHAT and CDR2 is FQNNGV in the germline V gene. Trimming took off 6 bases at V and 2 bases at J, with 8 bases between the two ends.